Detailed here is one TCR beta chain. Its cognate antigen is unknown. Sequencing used immunoSEQ multiplex PCR; TCRdb keeps in-frame clones, though not all of them. The profile shows more than 95,000 clones, approximately 90% of them singletons. These data are taken from a study of T cell responses to AZD1222 COVID-19 vaccine. Study background: Pooling covered second doses at about 4 or about 12 weeks. Regarding the study as a whole: Females outnumbered males among donors, who were mostly white British; clonal diversity was possibly underestimated. Spike as a whole was targeted by vaccine-associated CD4 TCRs, dominant at 160-218 and 743-854.

Trimming removed 1 base at V and 5 bases at J, with 8 bases between. The CDR3 is 13 residues long. The germline CDR1 and CDR2 sequences are SGHAT and FQDESV (reference sequence). The V call is TRBV11-1, the J call TRBJ1-1; D unresolved. This clonotype originated in an adult in good health. Source: peripheral blood, taken on day 0 of AZD1222 vaccination. CDR3 nucleotides: TGTGCCAGCAGCTTAGGGGCGAGGACTGAAGCTTTCTTT. Its protein is CASSLGARTEAFF.